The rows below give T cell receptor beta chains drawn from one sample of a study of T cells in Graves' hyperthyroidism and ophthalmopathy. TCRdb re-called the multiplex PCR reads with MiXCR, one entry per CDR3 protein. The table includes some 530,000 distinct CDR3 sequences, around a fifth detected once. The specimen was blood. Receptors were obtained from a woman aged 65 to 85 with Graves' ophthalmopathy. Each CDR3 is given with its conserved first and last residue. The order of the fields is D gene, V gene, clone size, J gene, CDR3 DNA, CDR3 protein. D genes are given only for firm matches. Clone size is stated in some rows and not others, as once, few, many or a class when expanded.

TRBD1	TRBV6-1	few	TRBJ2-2	TGTGCCAGCAGGCCAGGACAGGTTCGCATCACCGGGGAGCTGTTTTTT	CASRPGQVRITGELFF
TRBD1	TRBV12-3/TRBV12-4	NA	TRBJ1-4	TGTGCCAGCACGCGACAGGGGGCTAATGAAAAACTGTTTTTT	CASTRQGANEKLFF
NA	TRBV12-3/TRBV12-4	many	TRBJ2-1	TGTGCCAGCAGCCAACGACAGACAAATGAGCAGTTCTTC	CASSQRQTNEQFF
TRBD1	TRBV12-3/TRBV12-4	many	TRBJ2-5	TGTGCCAGCAGTGGGACAGGGGGAGGCCAAGAGACCCAGTACTTC	CASSGTGGGQETQYF
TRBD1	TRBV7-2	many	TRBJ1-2	TGTGCCAGCAGCTTAGCGGGCAGGGGGCATGGCTACACCTTC	CASSLAGRGHGYTF
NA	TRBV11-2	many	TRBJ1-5	TGTGCCAGCAGTTCCTGGGGTCAGCCCCAGCATTTT	CASSSWGQPQHF
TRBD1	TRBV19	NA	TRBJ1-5	TGTGCCACCACAGGGGGGAGTCAGCCCCAGCATTTT	CATTGGSQPQHF
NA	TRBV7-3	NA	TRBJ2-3	TGTGCCAGCAGCTTGATGGGTCCGGATACGCAGTATTTT	CASSLMGPDTQYF
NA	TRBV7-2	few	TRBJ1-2	TGTGCCAGCAGCATCATCCCCAACGGCAGGGTCTATGGCTACACCTTC	CASSIIPNGRVYGYTF
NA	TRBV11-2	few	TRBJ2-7	TGTGCCAGCAGCTTGGGAATGGGGGAAAACGAGCAGTACTTC	CASSLGMGENEQYF
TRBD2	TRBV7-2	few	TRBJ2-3	TGTGCCAGCAGCTCAGATAGCGGGAGCACAGATACGCAGTATTTT	CASSSDSGSTDTQYF
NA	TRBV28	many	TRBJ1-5	TGTGCCAGCAGTTTTCACGCGGGGGGCAATCAGCCCCAGCATTTT	CASSFHAGGNQPQHF
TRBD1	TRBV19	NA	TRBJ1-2	TGTGCCAGTAGTACGGGCCTCGCACAGGGGGCCCCTCATGGCTACACCTTC	CASSTGLAQGAPHGYTF
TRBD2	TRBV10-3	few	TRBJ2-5	TGTGCCATCAGTGAGTCGGGAGGGAGAGAGACCCAGTACTTC	CAISESGGRETQYF
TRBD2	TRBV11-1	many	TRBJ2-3	TGTGCCAGCAGCTTAGAAGCAGGGACTAGCGGGTCATGGAATACGCAGTATTTT	CASSLEAGTSGSWNTQYF
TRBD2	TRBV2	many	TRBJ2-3	TGTGCCAGCGCAGGACTAGCGGGTAGCTCAGATACGCAGTATTTT	CASAGLAGSSDTQYF
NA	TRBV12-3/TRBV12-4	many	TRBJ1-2	TGTGCCAGCAGCCCCGGGTCCCACTATGGCTACACCTTC	CASSPGSHYGYTF
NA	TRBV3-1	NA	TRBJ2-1	TGTGCCAGCAGCCAAGGGGCGAGGCGGGAGCAGTTCTTC	CASSQGARREQFF
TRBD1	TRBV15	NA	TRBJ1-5	TGTGCCACCAGCCCTCAAGGACAGGGAAGAAATCAGCCCCAGCATTTT	CATSPQGQGRNQPQHF
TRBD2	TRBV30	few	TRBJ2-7	TGTGCCTGGAGTCGCGGGAGCTCCTACGAGCAGTACTTC	CAWSRGSSYEQYF
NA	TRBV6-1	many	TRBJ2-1	TGTGCCAGCAGTTACCTGGGGTACAATGAGCAGTTCTTC	CASSYLGYNEQFF
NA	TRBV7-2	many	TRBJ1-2	TGTGCCAGCAGCTTAGGGGGAGTGGGAAGTGATGGTGGCTACACCTTC	CASSLGGVGSDGGYTF
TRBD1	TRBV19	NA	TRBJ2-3	TGTGCCAGTAGTATAATTAAGGACAGGGGGTTGTATTTT	CASSIIKDRGLYF